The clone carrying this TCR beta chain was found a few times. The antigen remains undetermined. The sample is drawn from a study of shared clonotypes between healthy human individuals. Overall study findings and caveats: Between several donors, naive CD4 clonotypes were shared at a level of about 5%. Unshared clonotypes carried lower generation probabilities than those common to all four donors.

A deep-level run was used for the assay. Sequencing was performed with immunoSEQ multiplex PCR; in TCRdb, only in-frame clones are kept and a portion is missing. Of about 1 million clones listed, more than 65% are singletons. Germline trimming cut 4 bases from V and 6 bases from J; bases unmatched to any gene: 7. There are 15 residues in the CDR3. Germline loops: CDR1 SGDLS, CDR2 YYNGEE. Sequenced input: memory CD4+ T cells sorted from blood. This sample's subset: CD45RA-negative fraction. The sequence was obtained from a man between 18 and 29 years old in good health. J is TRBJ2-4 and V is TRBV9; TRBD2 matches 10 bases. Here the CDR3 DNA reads TGTGCCAGCAGCTCTGGGACTAGCGAGAGAAACATTCAGTACTTC. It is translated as CASSSGTSERNIQYF.